This T cell receptor (beta chain) emerged from a study of T cell responses to AZD1222 COVID-19 vaccine. Study-wide findings and caveats: The study identified only a handful of AZD1222 recipients as seropositive at baseline. Unmutated variant regions reportedly attract nearly half of all spike-specific TCRs. Donors were largely white British and mainly female; clonal diversity was possibly underestimated. Receipt of two AZD1222 doses was followed by a rise in Spike-specific TCR breadth and depth.

Comments on this clone: Its target is unknown.

Profiling relied on immunoSEQ multiplex PCR, and the TCRdb table lists in-frame clones only, not all of them. Of some 160,000 clones in the sample, around 90% were seen once. Deletions cut 0 bases from V and 7 bases from J, with 13 bases between. The germline CDR1 and CDR2 sequences are SGHTA and FQGNSA. The CDR3 extends over 15 amino acids. This TCR came from an adult who received the AZD1222 COVID-19 vaccine. The V and J genes are TRBV7-2 and TRBJ1-5; D is possibly TRBD1 (6 bases). The material sequenced was peripheral blood, taken 28 days after the second AZD1222 dose. The CDR3 is CASSLASGGGQPQHF. As DNA, the CDR3 is TGTGCCAGCAGCTTAGCATCCGGGGGCGGCCAGCCCCAGCATTTT.